The 15 T cell receptor beta chains below were found in one sample sequenced in a study of TIL therapy for anti-PD-1-resistant metastatic lung cancer. The time point is: pre-treatment sample, taken before nivolumab and TIL therapy. Tumor tissue came from excised metastases, mostly pleural nodules or supraclavicular lymph nodes. The libraries were made with immunoSEQ v3. Clones were sequenced by immunoSEQ multiplex PCR, and TCRdb holds only the in-frame ones, with some missing. Of approximately 12,000 clones in the sample, around 58% were seen once. The sample here was tumor tissue, taken at baseline. The receptor source for this set is a person between 30 and 80 years old with non-small cell lung cancer.

This clone was detected only once. The chain employs TRBV5-1 and TRBJ2-4; 9 nucleotides match TRBD1. The CDR3 length is 17 residues. The germline gives CDR1 SGHRS, CDR2 YFSETQ. The trim removed 7 bases at V and 1 base at J, leaving 12 bases unmatched. The CDR3 DNA is TGCGCCAGCCAGCAAGGGGCCGGGACAGGGGCCAAAAACATTCAGTACTTC. Translating gives CASQQGAGTGAKNIQYF.

The J gene is TRBJ2-6, the V gene TRBV13; 8 bases are a match to TRBD2. CDR3 length equals 18 residues. J lost 0 bases, V lost 1 base, and 5 bases had no gene match. CDR1 and CDR2 (germline): PRHDT, FYEKMQ (reference sequence). CDR3 amino acids: CASSLVAGSTSGANVLTF. The CDR3 DNA is TGTGCCAGCAGCTTAGTAGCGGGGTCAACCTCTGGGGCCAACGTCCTGACTTTC.

The V and J genes are TRBV28 and TRBJ2-7, with 10 bases matching TRBD1. The trim removed 8 bases at V and 2 bases at J, leaving 3 bases unmatched. The CDR3 has 13 amino acids. From germline, CDR1 is MDHEN and CDR2 SYDVKM. The CDR3 region is CASFGQGAYEQYF. Written as DNA, the CDR3 is TGTGCCAGCTTCGGACAGGGGGCCTACGAGCAGTACTTC.

The rearrangement uses TRBV18 and TRBJ1-2, with D unresolved. The CDR3 sequence is 13 residues long. Per the germline V gene, CDR1 is KGHSH and CDR2 is LQKENI. Trimming left V 3 bases short and J 4 bases short, with 9 bases between. This chain's CDR3 is CASSPDGPYGYTF. DNA for the CDR3: TGTGCCAGCTCACCTGACGGACCCTATGGCTACACCTTC. Variable domain in full (rest from reference TRBV18 and TRBJ1-2): NAGVMQNPRHLVRRRGQEARLRCSPMKGHSHVYWYRQLPEEGLKFMVYLQKENIIDESGMPKERFSAEFPKEGPSILRIQQVVRGDSAAYFCASSPDGPYGYTFGSGTRLTVV.

The genes are TRBV12-2 and TRBJ2-1; TRBD2, as called in the table, went unchecked against the DNA. TRBV12-2 is noted as a pseudogene. The length of the CDR3 is 17 residues. The CDR3 is CASRYDLAGGPYNEQFF. The CDR3 nucleotides are TGTGCAAGTCGCTACGATCTAGCGGGGGGCCCCTACAATGAGCAGTTCTTC.

V gene TRBV6-5 combines with J gene TRBJ1-2, with D possibly TRBD1 on 6 matching bases. CDR3 length: 13 amino acids. Germline CDR1 and CDR2: MNHEY and SVGAGI. The CDR3 DNA follows: TGTGGAACTCTCGGGGGGCTCCTCTATGGCTACACCTTC. This gives the protein CGTLGGLLYGYTF.

The V and J genes are TRBV5-6 and TRBJ1-1; D is unresolved. This CDR3 region has 12 residues. Trimming shortened V by 0 bases and J by 4 bases, and 4 bases separated the two germline ends. CDR1 is SGHDT, CDR2 YYEEEE, per germline. The CDR3 nucleotides are TGTGCCAGCAGCTTGGCGGTCACTGAAGCTTTCTTT. Translated: CASSLAVTEAFF. Full variable domain (rest looked up from reference TRBV5-6 and TRBJ1-1): DAGVTQSPTHLIKTRGQQVTLRCSPKSGHDTVSWYQQALGQGPQFIFQYYEEEERQRGNFPDRFSGHQFPNYSSELNVNALLLGDSALYLCASSLAVTEAFFGQGTRLTVV.

This chain uses TRBV6-6 with TRBJ2-1; no reliable D call. Germline V gene lookup returns CDR1 MNHNY and CDR2 SVGAGI (reference sequence). V lost 6 bases and J 7 bases, leaving 10 bases between the germline ends. This CDR3 spans 12 amino acids. For the CDR3, the DNA is TGTGCCAGCAGGGTTTTCGGAAATGAGCAGTTCTTC. The encoded protein is CASRVFGNEQFF.

This chain joins TRBV6-5 and TRBJ2-3, with D hard to call. V lost 1 base, J lost 2 bases, and 7 bases lay in between. The CDR3 loop spans 14 amino acids. The germline V gene encodes CDR1 MNHEY and CDR2 SVGAGI. CDR3 sequence (DNA): TGTGCCAGCAGTTACTTTCGATCCACAGATACGCAGTATTTT. This codes for CASSYFRSTDTQYF.

This clone was counted between two and nine times. CDR3 protein: CASSLGPGTGNSPLHF. In DNA form, the CDR3 reads TGTGCCAGCAGCTTAGGACCCGGGACGGGAAATTCACCCCTCCACTTT. The gene calls are TRBV7-9 and TRBJ1-6; the D gene is possibly TRBD1 (5 bases). The CDR3 has 16 amino acids. Germline V gene data show CDR1 as SEHNR and CDR2 as FQNEAQ (reference sequence). V was pared by 1 base and J by 7 bases, with 14 bases between.

The J gene is TRBJ2-7, the V gene TRBV30, with D unresolved. The germline V gene has CDR1 GTSNPN and CDR2 SVGIG (reference sequence). This CDR3 comprises 14 residues. Deletions cut 3 bases from V and 2 bases from J, with 14 bases between. Here the CDR3 reads CAWSRALDPYEQYF. CDR3 sequence (DNA): TGTGCCTGGAGCCGGGCCCTGGACCCCTACGAGCAGTACTTC.

This chain connects TRBV18 to TRBJ2-5, with D maybe TRBD2 (6 bases). The CDR3 length is 13 residues. V was shortened by 3 bases and J by 2 bases, with 7 bases between the two germline ends. CDR1 and CDR2 (germline): KGHSH, LQKENI. The CDR3 nucleotides read TGTGCCAGCTCACCGGGACTTCAAGAGACCCAGTACTTC. Protein: CASSPGLQETQYF.

Relative to its sample, this clone is medium-sized (0.01 to 0.1%). CDR3 sequence (DNA): TGTGCCAGCATGACGCGGGACAGGGCAGCCTATGGCTACACCTTC. Translating it yields CASMTRDRAAYGYTF. The chain carries TRBV6-5 and TRBJ1-2, with TRBD1 identical over 9 bases. The CDR3 length is 15 residues. The V gene's germline CDR1 is MNHEY and CDR2 SVGAGI. The junction had 10 bases not matched to a gene; V was cut back by 7 bases and J by 4 bases.

This chain joins TRBV27 and TRBJ1-5; D gene uncertain. Germline V gene data show CDR1 as MNHEY and CDR2 as SMNVEV (reference sequence). Trimming stripped 5 bases from V and 0 bases from J, with 14 bases between. CDR3 size: 16 residues. The DNA for the CDR3 is TGTGCCAGCAGTCCCCGCGCGGTGAATAGCAATCAGCCCCAGCATTTT. It codes for CASSPRAVNSNQPQHF.

This chain uses TRBV2 with TRBJ2-1; D perhaps matches TRBD1 (6 bases). Germline V gene lookup returns CDR1 SNHLY and CDR2 FYNNEI. V shed 6 bases and J shed 4 bases, with 16 bases lying between them. This CDR3 is 15 amino acids long. In DNA, the CDR3 is TGTGCCAGCAGGCCCAACCGGGACATATACAATGAGCAGTTCTTC. It translates to CASRPNRDIYNEQFF.